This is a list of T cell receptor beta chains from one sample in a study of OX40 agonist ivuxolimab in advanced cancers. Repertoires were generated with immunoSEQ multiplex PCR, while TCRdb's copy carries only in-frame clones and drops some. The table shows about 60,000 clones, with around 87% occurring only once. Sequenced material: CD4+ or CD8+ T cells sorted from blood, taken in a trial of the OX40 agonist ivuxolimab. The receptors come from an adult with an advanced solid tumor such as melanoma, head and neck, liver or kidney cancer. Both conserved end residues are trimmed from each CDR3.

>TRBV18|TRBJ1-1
ASSPRQNTEAF
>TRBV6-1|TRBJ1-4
ASSGTARNEKLF
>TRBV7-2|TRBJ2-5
ASSLVRGGGVGETQY
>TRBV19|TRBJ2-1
ASSIVGGAKKYEQF
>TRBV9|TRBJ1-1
ASSLGTESNEAF
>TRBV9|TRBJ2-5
ASSVRPSGGKETQY
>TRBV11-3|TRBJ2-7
ASSLAHRGEQY
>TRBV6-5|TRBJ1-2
ASSYSILKGIGGYT
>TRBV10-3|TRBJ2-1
AIRGNAGGPGEQF
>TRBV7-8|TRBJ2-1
ASSLRPTSGNNEQF
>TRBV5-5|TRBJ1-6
ASSLEGYSNSPLH
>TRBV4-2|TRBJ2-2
ASSLTGVTGELF
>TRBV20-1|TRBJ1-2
SADPGYGYT
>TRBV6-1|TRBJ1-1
ASRQSFNTEAF
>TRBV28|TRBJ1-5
ASSLSGRRAQPQH
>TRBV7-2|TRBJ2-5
ASSLGQLTGQETQY
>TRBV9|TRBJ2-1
ASSPQLTPNEQF
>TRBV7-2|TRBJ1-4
ASSSFVWGEKLF
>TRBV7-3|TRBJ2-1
ASSLFGTNNEQF
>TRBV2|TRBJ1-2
ASTKDRGPAYGYT
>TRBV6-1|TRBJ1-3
ASSEMAEVGNTIY
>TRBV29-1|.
SVETSSYEQY
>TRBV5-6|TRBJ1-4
ASSLVSEKLF
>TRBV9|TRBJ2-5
ASSVGKSSGLETQY
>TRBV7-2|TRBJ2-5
ASRGDVTQY